Following are 25 T cell receptor beta chains from one sample sequenced in a study of CD8 T cells in ankylosing spondylitis. TCRdb processed the 5' RACE reads anew with MiXCR; each CDR3 protein has one entry. The data contain some 200,000 distinct CDR3 sequences, about 13% of them singletons. The sample taken for sequencing was blood, either unsorted or a sorted T cell fraction (not recorded which). These receptors all come from a male donor with ankylosing spondylitis or in good health (not recorded which).

The chain joins TRBV12-3 or TRBV12-4 to TRBJ2-2; D is tentatively TRBD1 or TRBD2 (5 bases each). CDR3 length equals 14 residues. The V end lost 5 bases, the J end lost 6 bases, and 13 bases lay between the germline ends. In nucleotides, the CDR3 is TGTGCCAGCAGTCTAGGGGACGGGGCCGGGGAGCTGTTTTTT. Translation: CASSLGDGAGELFF.

This clonotype was observed a few times. The CDR3 is CASSTPGQVSYEQYF. CDR3 DNA sequence: TGTGCCAGCAGTACACCGGGACAGGTGTCCTACGAGCAGTACTTC. The V gene is TRBV27, the J gene TRBJ2-7; TRBD1 matches 8 bases. Per germline, CDR1 MNHEY and CDR2 SMNVEV (reference sequence). The CDR3 extends over 15 amino acids. V lost 5 bases, J lost 1 base, and 7 bases stayed unmatched.

This rearrangement joins TRBV27 to TRBJ2-6; D gene uncertain. Per germline, CDR1 MNHEY and CDR2 SMNVEV (reference sequence). Trimming shortened V by 2 bases and J by 4 bases, and 9 bases separated the two germline ends. There are 15 residues in the CDR3. The CDR3 nucleotides are TGTGCCAGCAGTTTAACCGGGTCCGGGGCCAACGTCCTGACTTTC. This sequence encodes CASSLTGSGANVLTF.

A few counts support this clonotype. V usage is TRBV15 and J usage is TRBJ2-7, with TRBD1 as a possible D gene (6 bases). Germline CDR1 is LNHNV and CDR2 is YYDKDF (reference sequence). The CDR3 is 13 amino acids. Trimming removed 9 bases from V and 3 bases from J, with 15 bases in between. In DNA, the CDR3 is TGTGCCACACGACAGGCGATAAACTACGAGCAGTACTTC. This encodes CATRQAINYEQYF.

This clonotype has only a few counts. V is TRBV2 and J is TRBJ1-2; no clear D. Germline lookup yields CDR1 SNHLY and CDR2 FYNNEI. CDR3 length: 12 residues. Trimming stripped 6 bases from V and 6 bases from J, with 11 bases between. In nucleotides, the CDR3 is TGTGCCAGCAGCTCCGAGGGAAATGGCTACACCTTC. Its protein product is CASSSEGNGYTF.

This clonotype appeared a few times. The genes are TRBV7-6 and TRBJ2-2; D may correspond to TRBD1 or TRBD2 (6 bases each). The CDR3 length is 16 residues. From germline, CDR1 is SGHVS and CDR2 FNYEAQ. Trimming removed 1 base at V and 2 bases at J, with 11 bases between. The DNA for the CDR3 is TGTGCCAGCAGCTTAGGGGGGGCCGAAAACACCGGGGAGCTGTTTTTT. As protein: CASSLGGAENTGELFF.

This clonotype showed up just a few times. The rearrangement links TRBV7-8 to TRBJ2-2; 9 bases fit TRBD1. Trimming cost V 5 bases and J 3 bases; bases outside gene matches: 10. Germline CDR1 is SGHVS and CDR2 is FQNEAQ. The CDR3 runs 17 residues. CDR3: CASSPTRTGVHTGELFF. As DNA, the CDR3 is TGTGCCAGCAGCCCAACTCGGACAGGGGTCCACACCGGGGAGCTGTTTTTT.

In this sample, this clonotype turned up a few times. The chain has TRBV3-1 and TRBJ2-1; D not certain. V shed 4 bases and J shed 7 bases, with 20 bases lying between them. The germline CDR1 and CDR2 sequences are LGHDT and YNNKEL (reference sequence). The CDR3 is made up of 16 amino acids. The CDR3 spells CASSPPGPVVLNEQFF. CDR3 nucleotide sequence: TGTGCCAGCAGCCCCCCGGGCCCGGTGGTACTGAATGAGCAGTTCTTC.

This clonotype was seen many times. The chain uses TRBV12-5 and TRBJ2-7; TRBD2 might be the D (5 bases). V was shortened by 5 bases and J by 2 bases, with 7 bases between the two germline ends. Per germline, CDR1 LGHNT and CDR2 FRNRAP. The CDR3 covers 12 residues. In DNA form, the CDR3 reads TGTGCTAGTGGTCCCGGGGCCTACGAGCAGTACTTC. Its translation: CASGPGAYEQYF.

The chain uses TRBV6-1 and TRBJ1-6; D perhaps matches TRBD1 (6 bases). This CDR3 has 15 residues. CDR1 and CDR2 from the germline V gene are MNHNS and SASEGT. V was trimmed by 6 bases and J by 9 bases, leaving 18 bases between them. The CDR3 bases are TGTGCCAGCAGCGACGGACAGACCGAGGTTTCACCCCTCCACTTT. The encoded protein is CASSDGQTEVSPLHF.

This clonotype has only a few counts. The V gene is TRBV6-2 or TRBV6-3, the J gene TRBJ2-1; D gene ambiguous. The CDR3 is 17 amino acids. Germline V gene sequence: CDR1 MNHEY, CDR2 SVGEGT. V was trimmed by 2 bases and J by 0 bases, leaving 14 bases between them. The chain's CDR3 is CASSYAAGAASYNEQFF. The DNA for the CDR3 is TGTGCCAGCAGTTACGCTGCTGGCGCCGCCTCCTACAATGAGCAGTTCTTC.

The genes are TRBV2 and TRBJ1-2, with a tentative D call TRBD1 (5 bases). The CDR3 is made up of 14 amino acids. V was pared by 2 bases and J by 4 bases, with 11 bases between. CDR1 and CDR2 from the germline V gene are SNHLY and FYNNEI. The CDR3 DNA is TGTGCCAGCAGTGAAACGGGGCGGGCCTATGGCTACACCTTC. It is translated as CASSETGRAYGYTF.

This chain uses TRBV7-9 with TRBJ2-5; D gene uncertain. V was shortened by 2 bases and J by 2 bases, with 9 bases between the two germline ends. This CDR3 is 14 amino acids long. CDR1 is SEHNR, CDR2 FQNEAQ, per germline (reference sequence). The CDR3 sequence is CASSLLSGQETQYF. The CDR3 DNA follows: TGTGCCAGCAGCTTACTCAGTGGACAAGAGACCCAGTACTTC.

The V call is TRBV5-1, the J call TRBJ2-1; D perhaps matches TRBD1 (5 bases). CDR3 length: 14 amino acids. V was shortened by 1 base and J by 15 bases, with 20 bases between the two germline ends. CDR1 SGHRS and CDR2 YFSETQ come from the germline V gene. The DNA for the CDR3 is TGCGCCAGCAGCTTGCCTCAGGGCTTGGAGACCTTGTTCTTC. Protein sequence: CASSLPQGLETLFF.

The DNA of the CDR3 is TGCAGCGTTTATGGGCAGGGGGCTCTTGGGTCGCAAGAGACCCAGTACTTC. Translating gives CSVYGQGALGSQETQYF. The V gene is TRBV29-1, the J gene TRBJ2-5; 8 bases are shared with TRBD1. Trimming cost V 5 bases and J 2 bases; bases outside gene matches: 16. The CDR3 consists of 17 residues. Germline V CDR1 and CDR2: SQVTM, ANQGSEA.

CDR3 loop: CASSQATGYGYTF. The CDR3 nucleotides read TGCGCCAGCAGCCAAGCTACAGGGTATGGCTACACCTTC. The chain joins TRBV4-1 to TRBJ1-2, with D tentatively TRBD1 (6 bases). This CDR3 has 13 amino acids. Trimming took off 1 base at V and 5 bases at J, with 8 bases between the two ends. Germline lookup yields CDR1 MGHRA and CDR2 YSYEKL.

The genes are TRBV7-9 and TRBJ2-5; TRBD2 matches 7 bases. The V segment lost 4 bases and the J segment 4 bases; nucleotides outside the gene matches: 0. The CDR3 length is 12 residues. CDR1 and CDR2 (germline): SEHNR, FQNEAQ (reference sequence). CDR3 coding DNA: TGTGCCAGCAGCTCGGGGGGAGAGACCCAGTACTTC. Amino acids: CASSSGGETQYF.

J is TRBJ2-1 and V is TRBV5-4; 11 positions match TRBD2. The V gene end was trimmed by 0 bases and the J gene end by 7 bases; junction bases not matched to a gene: 9. The CDR3 spans 17 residues. Germline V gene sequence: CDR1 SGHNT, CDR2 YYREEE (reference sequence). The CDR3, as DNA: TGTGCCAGCAGCTTGGAGGGGACTAGCGGTCGGGGGAATGAGCAGTTCTTC. Protein sequence: CASSLEGTSGRGNEQFF.

This clonotype occurred many times. This chain links TRBV27 with TRBJ2-3; D gene unclear. The V gene's germline CDR1 is MNHEY and CDR2 SMNVEV (reference sequence). Trimming pared 1 base from V and 0 bases from J, leaving 17 bases between. The CDR3 extends over 18 amino acids. In nucleotides, the CDR3 is TGTGCCAGCAGTTTATATGTTGAGAGAGCCCCCAGCACAGATACGCAGTATTTT. It translates to CASSLYVERAPSTDTQYF.

The rearrangement joins TRBV7-2 to TRBJ2-3; 10 bases align to TRBD2. J gave up 2 bases and V 1 base, and 6 bases lay outside the gene matches. Germline V CDR1 and CDR2: SGHTA, FQGNSA. This CDR3 is 17 amino acids long. This CDR3 reads CASSLVAGGPPTDTQYF. The CDR3 DNA is TGTGCCAGCAGCTTAGTAGCGGGGGGCCCTCCCACAGATACGCAGTATTTT.

This clonotype was found a few times. The chain couples TRBV11-3 to TRBJ2-7, with 10 bases matching TRBD1. Looked up from germline, CDR1 is SGHNT and CDR2 is YENEEA. The CDR3 extends over 14 amino acids. Trimming cost V 4 bases and J 3 bases; bases outside gene matches: 3. This chain's CDR3 is CASSWGQGNYEQYF. Here the CDR3 DNA reads TGTGCCAGCAGCTGGGGACAGGGGAACTACGAGCAGTACTTC. Using reference TRBV11-3 and TRBJ2-7 for the parts outside the CDR3, the full variable domain is EAGVVQSPRYKIIEKKQPVAFWCNPISGHNTLYWYLQNLGQGPELLIRYENEEAVDDSQLPKDRFSAERLKGVDSTLKIQPAELGDSAVYLCASSWGQGNYEQYFGPGTRLTVT.

DNA for the CDR3: TGTGCCAGCAGCCAAGATCTAGGACTCGGCTCCTACGAGCAGTACTTC. This translates into CASSQDLGLGSYEQYF. This sequence joins TRBV4-2 and TRBJ2-7, with D perhaps matching TRBD2 (5 bases). This CDR3 contains 16 residues. Looked up from germline, CDR1 is LGHNA and CDR2 is YNFKEQ. Trimming shortened V by 0 bases and J by 0 bases, and 12 bases separated the two germline ends.

This clonotype was observed many times. J is TRBJ1-1 and V is TRBV27; 7 bases align to TRBD1. Losses at the gene ends were 3 bases for V and 8 bases for J; bases not matched to a gene: 3. The CDR3 loop spans 12 amino acids. Germline CDR1 and CDR2: MNHEY and SMNVEV (reference sequence). CDR3 region: CASSFQGGEAFF. Written as DNA, the CDR3 is TGTGCCAGCAGTTTCCAGGGGGGGGAAGCTTTCTTT.

This rearrangement joins TRBV3-1 to TRBJ1-5; no definite D call. This CDR3 has 15 residues. Germline V lookup: CDR1 LGHDT, CDR2 YNNKEL (reference sequence). V dropped 5 bases and J dropped 2 bases, with 13 bases sitting between them. The CDR3, as DNA: TGTGCCAGCAGCTCCCGAGTTGAGGGCAATCAGCCCCAGCATTTT. Residues: CASSSRVEGNQPQHF.

This clonotype was seen ten or more times. The chain uses TRBV20-1 and TRBJ2-1, with TRBD2 identical over 10 bases. Losses at the gene ends were 0 bases for V and 8 bases for J; bases not matched to a gene: 7. This CDR3 is 15 amino acids long. Germline assignment: CDR1 DFQATT and CDR2 SNEGSKA (reference sequence). The CDR3 DNA sequence: TGCAGTGCTAGAGATGTCCTAGCGGGAGATCATGAGCAGTTCTTC. Its translation: CSARDVLAGDHEQFF.